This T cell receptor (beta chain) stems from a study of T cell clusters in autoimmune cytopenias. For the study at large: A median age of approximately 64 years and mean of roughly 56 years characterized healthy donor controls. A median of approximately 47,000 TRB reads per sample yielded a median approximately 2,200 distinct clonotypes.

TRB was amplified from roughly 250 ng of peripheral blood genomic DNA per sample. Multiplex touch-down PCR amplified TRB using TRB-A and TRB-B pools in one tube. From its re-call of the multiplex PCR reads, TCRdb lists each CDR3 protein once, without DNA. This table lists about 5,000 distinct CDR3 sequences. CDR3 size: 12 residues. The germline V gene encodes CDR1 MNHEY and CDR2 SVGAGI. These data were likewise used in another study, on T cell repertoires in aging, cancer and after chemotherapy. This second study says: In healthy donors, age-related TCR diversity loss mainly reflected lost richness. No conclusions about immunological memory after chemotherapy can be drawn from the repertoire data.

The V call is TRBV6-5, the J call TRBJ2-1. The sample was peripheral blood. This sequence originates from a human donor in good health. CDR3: CASGYQENEQFF.